The source of this T cell receptor beta chain is a study of neoadjuvant anti-PD-1 for oral cavity cancer (TCRdb year 2021). Study-level background: Three to four biweekly doses of nivolumab at 3 mg/kg were mostly administered to patients before curative-intent surgical resection. For patients who did not progress, a fourth nivolumab dose was given around day 43, followed by definitive surgical resection on days 50-56. Responders were defined as patients with complete response, partial response or stable disease by RECIST 1.1; non-responders were defined as patients with progression. The parent correlative cohort had approximately twelve patients and a response rate of more than 25%.

Concerning this clone itself: The antigen it recognizes is unknown. There are no base qualities to consult, and no much larger clone falls within one base.

PBMC libraries used mostly about 0.5 ug of input genomic DNA for deep sequencing, with six replicates per sample. The immunoSEQ hsTCRbeta kit was used to prepare TCRbeta libraries, following the manufacturer's instructions. The completed libraries were mixed into a single pool at 3 nM, then sequenced with an Illumina NovaSeq 6000 S4 flow cell. For the original study's pipeline: Raw data preprocessing and quality control were performed with the immunoSEQ Analyzer. The analysis was limited to productive rearrangements, and each clonotype was defined by a unique CDR3 amino acid sequence. Repertoire clonality was estimated as the Gini-Simpson index, which was calculated using the R package tcR. Student's t test was used to compare Gini indices, and Pearson correlation was used to assess associations with tumor size change. Held by TCRdb, this immuneACCESS table contains in-frame sequences only and omits some clones. Under half of the omission traces to an unresolved V gene where checked; the cause of the rest is unknown. From that table come the V and J calls and clone size; the DNA was used to work out D and trimming. This sample has about 14,000 clones in its table, and about 70% of those were observed once. Around 2.1% of the sample belongs to the ten largest clones.

Overall results and qualifications from the work: Only a few patients per response group were included in the TCR analyses, and the authors called for validation in larger cohorts. Within PBMCs, T cell clonality (Gini index) was significantly higher in non-responders than responders after neoadjuvant nivolumab. Higher pretreatment blood Treg/Th17 ratios correlated with both higher pretreatment blood TCRbeta clonality and lower post-treatment tumor TCRbeta clonality.

What the time point label conveys for this sample: before neoadjuvant nivolumab. The patients had newly diagnosed stage II-IVA oral cavity squamous cell carcinoma and had not received any prior systemic or radiation treatment. The cohort was composed of patients with HPV-negative, locally advanced oral cavity squamous cell carcinoma. Peripheral blood mononuclear cells were analyzed directly and were not maintained or expanded in culture. The samples were obtained from a longitudinal correlative study of a single-arm phase II trial testing neoadjuvant nivolumab in oral cavity squamous cell carcinoma. Genomic DNA-based TCRbeta sequencing was performed on subject-matched pre- and post-treatment PBMCs and tumors from three responders and three non-responders. Peripheral blood mononuclear cells were collected once before nivolumab treatment and again after treatment, at the time of surgery. The Maxwell RSC DNA from Cells kit was used to isolate genomic DNA from PBMCs.

The CDR3 measures 13 amino acids from cysteine to phenylalanine. Only the CDR3 DNA stays, 39 bases, in frame from base 1. The germline V gene supplies CDR1 SNHLY and CDR2 FYNNEI. Unmatched junction bases come to 7, with V trimmed by 9 bases and J by 3 bases. The clonotype comes from a person aged 40-85 years with oral cavity squamous cell carcinoma. The sequence is built from TRBV2 and TRBJ1-2, with 7 junctional bases fitting TRBD1. The sequences come from PBMCs, collected before nivolumab (anti-PD-1) treatment. CDR3 loop: CARERQGDYGYTF. The DNA reads TGTGCCAGGGAAAGACAGGGTGACTATGGCTACACCTTC.